Listed below are T cell receptor beta chains from one sample, sequenced in a study of cytomegalovirus exposure and HLA in healthy donors. Data came from immunoSEQ multiplex PCR; TCRdb stores just in-frame clones and leaves some out. The sample has under 95,000 clones, around 81% seen once. The specimen was PBMCs. The receptors here all came from a male donor in good health and CMV-seronegative. Each CDR3 is given with its conserved first and last residue. The D gene is left open where the match is weak. Size tells how often a clone was seen (once, few, many) or the class of an expanded clone, and some rows leave it out.

>NA|14|NA|TRBV15|TRBJ2-7
CATSRDLGGDEQYF
TGTGCCACCAGCAGAGATTTAGGAGGAGACGAGCAGTACTTC
>NA|14|TRBD2|TRBV5-1|TRBJ2-5
CASSLTAGGETQYF
TGCGCCAGCAGCTTGACGGCGGGGGGAGAGACCCAGTACTTC
>NA|14|TRBD1|TRBV5-6|TRBJ1-5
CASSLAPGGQPQNF
TGTGCCAGCAGCTTGGCCCCAGGGGGTCAGCCCCAGAATTTT
>NA|17|TRBD1|TRBV19|TRBJ1-1
CASSRGPTGGVGTEAFF
TGTGCCAGTAGTAGGGGGCCGACAGGGGGAGTGGGCACTGAAGCTTTCTTT
>NA|13|NA|TRBV10-3|TRBJ1-2
CAISDDRSYGYTF
TGTGCCATCAGTGATGACAGAAGCTATGGCTACACCTTC
>NA|12|NA|TRBV29-1|TRBJ2-7
CSVRTSRQGQYF
TGCAGCGTGCGTACATCCCGGCAGGGGCAGTACTTC
>NA|15|TRBD1|TRBV28|TRBJ2-1
CASRPDRDLYNEQFF
TGTGCCAGCAGACCCGACAGGGACCTATACAATGAGCAGTTCTTC
>NA|16|NA|TRBV27|TRBJ1-5
CASSSDSRYNNQPQHF
TGTGCCAGCAGTTCTGACAGCAGATATAACAATCAGCCCCAGCATTTT
>NA|14|NA|TRBV28|TRBJ1-1
CASRRGVRIFEAFF
TGTGCCAGCAGGCGGGGGGTTAGGATTTTTGAAGCTTTCTTT
>NA|14|NA|TRBV27|TRBJ2-7
CASSPHPQGWEQYF
TGTGCCAGCAGCCCCCATCCCCAGGGGTGGGAGCAGTACTTC
>NA|15|TRBD2|TRBV28|TRBJ2-5
CASSPGLAGEETQYF
TGTGCCAGCAGTCCGGGACTAGCGGGAGAAGAGACCCAGTACTTC
>NA|15|TRBD1|TRBV7-3|TRBJ1-2
CASSLTDQGDYGYTF
TGTGCCAGCAGCTTAACTGATCAGGGGGACTATGGCTACACCTTC
>NA|15|TRBD1|TRBV18|TRBJ1-5
CASSPGTDKNQPQHF
TGTGCCAGCTCACCCGGGACAGACAAAAATCAGCCCCAGCATTTT
>NA|14|NA|TRBV6-1|TRBJ1-1
CASSEVLKETEAFF
TGTGCCAGCAGTGAAGTACTAAAAGAGACTGAAGCTTTCTTT
>NA|13|NA|TRBV19|TRBJ2-1
CASSISRANEQFF
TGTGCCAGTAGTATCTCGCGGGCCAATGAGCAGTTCTTC
>few|11|TRBD1|TRBV20-1|TRBJ1-2
CSAGQGDGYTF
TGCAGTGCTGGACAGGGAGATGGCTACACCTTC
>NA|14|NA|TRBV19|TRBJ2-7
CASSGGDKPYEQYF
TGTGCCAGCAGCGGAGGTGACAAGCCCTACGAGCAGTACTTC
>NA|16|TRBD2|TRBV9|TRBJ2-1
CASSVGLAGTYNEQFF
TGTGCCAGCAGCGTAGGGCTAGCGGGGACCTACAATGAGCAGTTCTTC
>NA|11|NA|TRBV29-1|TRBJ2-5
CSSKEGPIYDF
TGCAGCTCAAAGGAGGGTCCTATCTACGACTTC
>NA|13|TRBD1|TRBV5-1|TRBJ2-7
CASSQGTGYEQYF
TGCGCCAGCAGCCAGGGGACAGGCTACGAGCAGTACTTC
>NA|15|TRBD1|TRBV5-6|TRBJ1-2
CASSLVTGGNYGYTF
TGTGCCAGCAGCTTGGTGACAGGGGGGAACTATGGCTACACCTTC
>few|14|NA|TRBV7-9|TRBJ1-2
CASSESRGAGGYTF
TGTGCCAGCAGCGAATCCCGGGGCGCGGGGGGCTACACCTTC
>NA|12|NA|TRBV5-8|TRBJ2-1
CASSLAGNEQFF
TGTGCCAGCAGCCTGGCCGGGAATGAGCAGTTCTTC
>NA|19|TRBD2|TRBV7-3|TRBJ2-3
CASSLRGNSLAGLTDTQYF
TGTGCCAGCAGCTTAAGGGGTAATTCACTAGCGGGACTCACAGATACGCAGTATTTT
>NA|14|TRBD1|TRBV6-1|TRBJ2-7
CASRGDRYSYEQYF
TGTGCCAGTAGAGGGGACAGATACTCCTACGAGCAGTACTTC
>NA|15|NA|TRBV6-5|TRBJ1-6
CASSIVGRLGSPLHF
TGTGCCAGCAGTATAGTGGGGCGGTTGGGATCACCCCTCCACTTT
>NA|18|NA|TRBV7-9|TRBJ2-6
CASSSTTELSSGANVLTF
TGTGCCAGCAGCTCTACGACAGAACTTTCCTCTGGGGCCAACGTCCTGACTTTC
>once|17|NA|TRBV4-2|TRBJ2-3
CASSRVGGRGPEDPQYF
TGTGCCAGCAGCCGAGTTGGCGGGCGGGGCCCGGAAGATCCGCAGTATTTT
>NA|15|TRBD1|TRBV5-1|TRBJ2-5
CASSLAPTGFETQYF
TGCGCCAGCAGCTTGGCCCCGACAGGGTTTGAGACCCAGTACTTC
>NA|13|TRBD1|TRBV29-1|TRBJ1-2
CSVGDRANYGYPF
TGCAGCGTTGGGGACAGAGCTAACTATGGCTACCCCTTC
>few|12|TRBD1|TRBV5-6|TRBJ2-3
CASSLMTGKQYF
TGTGCCAGCAGCTTGATGACAGGGAAGCAGTATTTT
>NA|12|NA|TRBV29-1|TRBJ2-2
CSGELNTGELFF
TGCAGCGGGGAGCTGAACACCGGGGAGCTGTTTTTT
>NA|15|TRBD2|TRBV27|TRBJ2-7
CASSLGSGGDYEQYF
TGTGCCAGCAGTTTGGGCTCCGGGGGGGACTACGAGCAGTACTTC
>NA|12|NA|TRBV6-5|TRBJ2-7
CASSYLLSEQYF
TGTGCCAGCAGTTACCTCCTCAGCGAGCAGTACTTC
>NA|15|NA|TRBV4-1|TRBJ2-7
CASSQDSLGEYEQYF
TGCGCCAGCAGCCAAGACAGCCTGGGCGAGTACGAGCAGTACTTC
>once|12|NA|TRBV29-1|TRBJ2-5
CSVGVDGKTQYF
TGCAGCGTTGGGGTTGACGGGAAGACCCAGTACTTC
>NA|13|NA|TRBV7-6|TRBJ1-3
CASSPSPGNTIYF
TGTGCCAGCAGCCCCAGTCCGGGAAACACCATATATTTT
>NA|14|TRBD2|TRBV5-1|TRBJ2-1
CASSLTSGHNEQFF
TGCGCCAGCAGCTTGACTAGCGGACACAATGAGCAGTTCTTC
>NA|15|TRBD1|TRBV7-9|TRBJ2-3
CASSPGQGRTDTQYF
TGTGCCAGCAGCCCAGGACAGGGTCGGACAGATACGCAGTATTTT
>NA|14|NA|TRBV28|TRBJ1-3
CATHGRGPGNTIYF
TGTGCCACCCATGGGCGGGGTCCTGGAAACACCATATATTTT
>NA|15|NA|TRBV30|TRBJ2-1
CAWSVLKSSYNEQFF
TGTGCCTGGAGTGTTCTAAAGAGCTCCTACAATGAGCAGTTCTTC
>NA|14|NA|TRBV27|TRBJ1-1
CASSFWGGSTEAFF
TGTGCCAGCAGTTTTTGGGGAGGGAGCACTGAAGCTTTCTTT
>few|14|NA|TRBV6-1|TRBJ2-3
CASSDRDSTDTQYF
TGTGCCAGCAGCGATAGAGATAGCACAGATACGCAGTATTTT